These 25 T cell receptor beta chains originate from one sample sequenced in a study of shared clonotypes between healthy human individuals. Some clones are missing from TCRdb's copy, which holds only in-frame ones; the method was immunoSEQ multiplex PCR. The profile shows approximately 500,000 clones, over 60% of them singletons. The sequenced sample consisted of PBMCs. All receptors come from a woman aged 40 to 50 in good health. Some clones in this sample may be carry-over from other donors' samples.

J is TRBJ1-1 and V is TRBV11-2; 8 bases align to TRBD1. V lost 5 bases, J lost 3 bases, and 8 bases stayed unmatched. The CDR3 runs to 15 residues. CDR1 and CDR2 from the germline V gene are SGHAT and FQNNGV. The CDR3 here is CASSTRTGLYTEAFF. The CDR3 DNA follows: TGTGCCAGCAGCACCCGGACAGGGTTGTACACTGAAGCTTTCTTT.

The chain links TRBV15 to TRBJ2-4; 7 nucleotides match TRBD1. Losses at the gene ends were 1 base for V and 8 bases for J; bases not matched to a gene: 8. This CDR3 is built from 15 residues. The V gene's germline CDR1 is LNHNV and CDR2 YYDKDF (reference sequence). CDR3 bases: TGTGCCACCAGCAGAGGTGCCGACAGGGATTACATTCAGTACTTC. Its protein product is CATSRGADRDYIQYF.

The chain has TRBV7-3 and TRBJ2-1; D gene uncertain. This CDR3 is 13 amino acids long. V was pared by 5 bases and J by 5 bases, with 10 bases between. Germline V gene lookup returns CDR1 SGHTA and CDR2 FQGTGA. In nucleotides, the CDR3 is TGTGCCAGCAGCCAGAGACGCAACAATGAGCAGTTCTTC. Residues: CASSQRRNNEQFF.

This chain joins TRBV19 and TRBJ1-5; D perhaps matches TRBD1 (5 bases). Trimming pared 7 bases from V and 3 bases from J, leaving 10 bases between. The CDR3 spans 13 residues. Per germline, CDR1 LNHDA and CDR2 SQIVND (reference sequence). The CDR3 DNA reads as TGTGCCAGTACAGGGCCTAACAATCAGCCCCAGCATTTT. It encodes CASTGPNNQPQHF.

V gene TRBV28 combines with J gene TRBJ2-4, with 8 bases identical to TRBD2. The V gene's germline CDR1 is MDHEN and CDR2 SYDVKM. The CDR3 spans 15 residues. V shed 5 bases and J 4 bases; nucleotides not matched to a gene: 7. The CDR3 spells CASSQAGANKNIQYF. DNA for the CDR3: TGTGCCAGCAGTCAAGCGGGAGCGAATAAAAACATTCAGTACTTC.

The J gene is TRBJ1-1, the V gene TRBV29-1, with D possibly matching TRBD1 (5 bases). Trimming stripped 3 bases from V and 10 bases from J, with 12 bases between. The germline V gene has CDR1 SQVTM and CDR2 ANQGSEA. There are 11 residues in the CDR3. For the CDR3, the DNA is TGCAGCGTTGAGGTGGGGACGGCAGCTTTCTTT. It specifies CSVEVGTAAFF.

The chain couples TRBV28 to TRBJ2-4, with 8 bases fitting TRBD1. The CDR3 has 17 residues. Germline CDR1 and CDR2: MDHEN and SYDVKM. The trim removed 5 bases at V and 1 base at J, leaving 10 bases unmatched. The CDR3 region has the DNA TGTGCCAGCAGTAAAACTGGGACAGGCTTTGCCAAAAACATTCAGTACTTC. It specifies CASSKTGTGFAKNIQYF. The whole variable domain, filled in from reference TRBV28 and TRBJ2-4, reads DVKVTQSSRYLVKRTGEKVFLECVQDMDHENMFWYRQDPGLGLRLIYFSYDVKMKEKGDIPEGYSVSREKKERFSLILESASTNQTSMYLCASSKTGTGFAKNIQYFGAGTRLSVL.

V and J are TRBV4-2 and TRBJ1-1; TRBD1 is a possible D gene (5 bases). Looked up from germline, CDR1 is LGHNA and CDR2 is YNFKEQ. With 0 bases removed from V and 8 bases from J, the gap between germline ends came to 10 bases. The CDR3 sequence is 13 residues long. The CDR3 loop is CASSQDPDREAFF. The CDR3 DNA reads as TGTGCCAGCAGCCAAGATCCCGACAGAGAAGCTTTCTTT.

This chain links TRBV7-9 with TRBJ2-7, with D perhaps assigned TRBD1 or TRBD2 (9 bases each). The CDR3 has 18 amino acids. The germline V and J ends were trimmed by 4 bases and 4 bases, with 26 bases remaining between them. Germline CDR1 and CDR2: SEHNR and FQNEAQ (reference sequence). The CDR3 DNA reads TGTGCCAGCAGCTCTCAACAGGGGGCTACTAGCGGGTCTTACGAGCAGTACTTC. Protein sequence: CASSSQQGATSGSYEQYF.

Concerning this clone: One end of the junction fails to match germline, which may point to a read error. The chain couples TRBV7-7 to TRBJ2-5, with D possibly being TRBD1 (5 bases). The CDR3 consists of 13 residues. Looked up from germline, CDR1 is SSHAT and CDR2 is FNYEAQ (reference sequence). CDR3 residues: CASSPTERGTQYF. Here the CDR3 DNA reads TGTGCTAGCAGCCCGACCGAAAGGGGGACCCAGTACTTC.

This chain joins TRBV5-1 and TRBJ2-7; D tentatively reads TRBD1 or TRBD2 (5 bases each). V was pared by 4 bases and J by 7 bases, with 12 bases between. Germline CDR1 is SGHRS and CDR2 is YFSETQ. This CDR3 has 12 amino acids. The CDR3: CASSLGPKEQYF. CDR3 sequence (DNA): TGCGCCAGCAGCCTGGGACCTAAGGAGCAGTACTTC.

The CDR3 here is CASSESPDRGEQFF. The CDR3 coding sequence is TGTGCCAGCAGCGAGTCCCCGGACCGCGGAGAGCAGTTCTTC. V gene TRBV9 combines with J gene TRBJ2-1, with no clear D. This CDR3 spans 14 amino acids. Trimming left V 3 bases short and J 10 bases short, with 17 bases between. The germline V gene has CDR1 SGDLS and CDR2 YYNGEE.

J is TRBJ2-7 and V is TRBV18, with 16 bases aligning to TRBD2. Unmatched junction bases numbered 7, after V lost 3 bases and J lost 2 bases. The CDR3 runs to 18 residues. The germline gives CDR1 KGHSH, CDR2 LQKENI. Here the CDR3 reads CASSPPGLAGGLAYEQYF. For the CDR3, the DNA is TGTGCCAGCTCACCTCCGGGACTAGCGGGAGGGCTCGCCTACGAGCAGTACTTC.

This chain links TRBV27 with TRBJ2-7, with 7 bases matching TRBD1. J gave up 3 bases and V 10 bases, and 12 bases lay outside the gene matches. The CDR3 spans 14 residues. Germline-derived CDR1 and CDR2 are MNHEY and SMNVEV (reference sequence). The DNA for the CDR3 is TGTGCCATTTCGAAGACAGGGCTGTACTACGAGCAGTACTTC. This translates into CAISKTGLYYEQYF.

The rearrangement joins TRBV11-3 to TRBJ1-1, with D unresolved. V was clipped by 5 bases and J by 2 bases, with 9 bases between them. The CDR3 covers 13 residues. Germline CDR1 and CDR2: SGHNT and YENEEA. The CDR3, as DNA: TGTGCCAGCAGCGTCACACAAAACACTGAAGCTTTCTTT. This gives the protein CASSVTQNTEAFF.

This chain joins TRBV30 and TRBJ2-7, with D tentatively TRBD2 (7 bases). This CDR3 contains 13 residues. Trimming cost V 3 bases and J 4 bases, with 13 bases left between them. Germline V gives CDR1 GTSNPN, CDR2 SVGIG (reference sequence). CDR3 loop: CAWRRRGLYEQYF. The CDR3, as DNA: TGTGCCTGGAGGCGGCGGGGGCTGTACGAGCAGTACTTC.

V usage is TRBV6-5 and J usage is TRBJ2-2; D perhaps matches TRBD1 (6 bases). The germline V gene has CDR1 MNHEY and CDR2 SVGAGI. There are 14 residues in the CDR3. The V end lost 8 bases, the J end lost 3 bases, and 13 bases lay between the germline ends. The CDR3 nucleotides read TGTGCCAGCGGCAGGACAGACTACACCGGGGAGCTGTTTTTT. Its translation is CASGRTDYTGELFF.

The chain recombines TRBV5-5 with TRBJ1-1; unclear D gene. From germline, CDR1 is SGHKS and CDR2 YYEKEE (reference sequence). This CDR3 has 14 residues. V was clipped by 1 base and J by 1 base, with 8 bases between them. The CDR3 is CASSLRVGNTEAFF. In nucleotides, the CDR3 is TGTGCCAGCAGCTTGAGGGTGGGGAACACTGAAGCTTTCTTT.

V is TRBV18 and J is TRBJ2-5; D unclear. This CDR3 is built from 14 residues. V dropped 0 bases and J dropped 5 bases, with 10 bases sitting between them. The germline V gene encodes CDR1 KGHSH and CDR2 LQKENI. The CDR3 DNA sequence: TGTGCCAGCTCACCACCCAAGGTTAAGGAGACCCAGTACTTC. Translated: CASSPPKVKETQYF.

CDR3 in DNA: TGTGCCAGCAGCTTAAGGGGGCAGGACACAGATACGCAGTATTTT. It specifies CASSLRGQDTDTQYF. The chain couples TRBV7-2 to TRBJ2-3; 7 bases align to TRBD1. The CDR3 is 15 residues long. Germline values: CDR1 SGHTA, CDR2 FQGNSA. The trim removed 2 bases at V and 2 bases at J, leaving 4 bases unmatched.

The CDR3 nucleotides are TGTGCCAGCAGCGAACAACAGGGGCCGGGTGAAAAACTGTTTTTT. Protein sequence: CASSEQQGPGEKLFF. This chain links TRBV5-6 with TRBJ1-4; 7 bases align to TRBD1. Per germline, CDR1 SGHDT and CDR2 YYEEEE. The trim removed 4 bases at V and 7 bases at J, leaving 10 bases unmatched. This CDR3 has 15 residues.

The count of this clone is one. CDR3 sequence reads: CASSYNWGNEQFF. As DNA, the CDR3 is TGTGCCAGTAGCTATAATTGGGGTAATGAGCAGTTCTTC. The genes are TRBV19 and TRBJ2-1; D ambiguous. Germline values: CDR1 LNHDA, CDR2 SQIVND (reference sequence). V was shortened by 6 bases and J by 7 bases, with 13 bases between the two germline ends. The CDR3 loop spans 13 amino acids.

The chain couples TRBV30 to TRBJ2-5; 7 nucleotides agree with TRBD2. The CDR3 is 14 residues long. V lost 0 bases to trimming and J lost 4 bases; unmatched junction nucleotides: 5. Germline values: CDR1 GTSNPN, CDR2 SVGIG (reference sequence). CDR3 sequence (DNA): TGTGCCTGGAGTGTAGGGCTAGCGGTAGAGACCCAGTACTTC. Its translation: CAWSVGLAVETQYF.

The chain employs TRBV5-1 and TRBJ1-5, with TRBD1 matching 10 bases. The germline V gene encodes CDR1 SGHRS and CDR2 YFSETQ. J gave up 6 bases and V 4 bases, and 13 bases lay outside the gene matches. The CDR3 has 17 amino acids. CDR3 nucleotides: TGCGCCAGCAGCCCCGGGACAGGGGTATGGAATGGTCAGCCCCAGCATTTT. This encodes CASSPGTGVWNGQPQHF.

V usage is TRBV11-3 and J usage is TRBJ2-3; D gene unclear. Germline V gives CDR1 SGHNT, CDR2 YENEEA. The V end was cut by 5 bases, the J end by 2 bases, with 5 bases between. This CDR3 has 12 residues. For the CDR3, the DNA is TGTGCCAGCAGCGTACACACAGATACGCAGTATTTT. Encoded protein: CASSVHTDTQYF.